This TCR beta chain emerged from a study of T-cell reconstitution after alpha-beta-depleted transplantation in children. Library preparation (for TCRbeta) was performed with unique molecular identifiers. Using its own MiXCR run on the PCR reads, TCRdb lists one record per CDR3 protein. The sample lists roughly 160,000 distinct CDR3 sequences; 11% were seen once. This clonotype was found many times. CDR3 length: 15 residues. CDR1 and CDR2 from the germline V gene are SEHNR and FQNEAQ (reference sequence). V lost 2 bases and J lost 4, with 12 bases in between. This chain connects TRBV7-9 to TRBJ1-5; the D is unclear. The sample consisted of PBMCs, taken before TCRalphabeta/CD19-depleted stem cell transplant. This TCR was sampled from a boy between 2 and 10 years old with acute myeloid leukemia, due to receive a stem cell transplant. CDR3 in amino acids: CASSLSSTANQPQHF. The CDR3 bases are TGTGCCAGCAGCTTAAGCTCGACGGCGAATCAGCCCCAGCATTTT.